This TCR beta chain appears in the sequencing data of a study of molecular identifiers for immune sequencing clone quantification. Study-wide results and limits: The sizes of highly expanded clones could be underestimated when identical TCR molecules share a barcode. Clones above 20 RNA copies contained over 98% of effector molecules but under 1% of naive ones. Spiked Jurkat TCR RNA equivalent to one cell reportedly surfaced among over 850,000 naive cells.

CDR1 and CDR2 from the germline V gene are KGHSH and LQKENI. The CDR3 covers 14 residues. With V trimmed by 3 bases and J by 1 base, 2 bases remained unmatched. This clonotype has just a few counts. The antigen is undetermined. Naive CD8 T cells were FACS-sorted by CD8+CD4-CCR7+CD45RA+ markers. TCRdb independently ran MiXCR on the PCR reads; one entry per CDR3 protein. In the table there are more than 10,000 distinct CDR3 sequences, 16% of which are singletons. What was sequenced was naive CD8+ T cells from blood, with Jurkat cell RNA spiked in. Subset defined: FACS-sorted CD8+CD4-CCR7+CD45RA+ naive T cells. The chain couples TRBV18 to TRBJ1-2; 7 bases match TRBD1. This TCR derives from a human donor in good health. Some libraries in this study had Jurkat cell RNA spiked in. The CDR3 protein is CASSPAGGNYGYTF. In nucleotides, the CDR3 is TGTGCCAGCTCACCCGCAGGGGGTAACTATGGCTACACCTTC.